This TCR beta chain was found in a study of OX40 agonist ivuxolimab in advanced cancers. The trim removed 4 bases at V and 3 bases at J, leaving 4 bases unmatched. Per the germline V gene, CDR1 is MNHEY and CDR2 is SMNVEV (reference sequence). This CDR3 has 14 amino acids. Patients had blood sampled at baseline and again on cycle 4 day 1 and cycle 7 day 1. Clones were sequenced by immunoSEQ multiplex PCR, and TCRdb holds only the in-frame ones, with some missing. The table includes more than 35,000 clones, about 86% detected once. The chain has TRBV27 and TRBJ2-7; TRBD1 matches at 9 bases. This clonotype originated in an adult with an advanced solid tumor such as melanoma, head and neck, liver or kidney cancer. The material was CD4+ or CD8+ T cells sorted from blood, obtained in a trial of the OX40 agonist ivuxolimab. CDR3 nucleotide sequence: TGTGCCAGCAGTTGGGGGGACAGGGTCTACGAGCAGTACTTC. Protein product: CASSWGDRVYEQYF.